Shown below are 28 T cell receptor beta chains from a single sample sequenced in a study of shared clonotypes between healthy human individuals. Profiled with immunoSEQ multiplex PCR; TCRdb holds only in-frame clones, not every one. The sample comprises roughly 1,000,000 clones, 78% of which are singletons, and approximately 0.56% rests with the top ten. The sequenced sample was memory CD4+ T cells from PBMCs. Subset meaning: CD45RA-negative fraction. Every receptor here comes from a man aged 18 to 30 in good health. Some clones in this sample may be carry-over from other donors' samples.

The rearrangement uses TRBV2 and TRBJ1-5; D ambiguous. V lost 0 bases and J 5 bases, leaving 8 bases between the germline ends. The CDR3 extends over 14 amino acids. Germline V gene sequence: CDR1 SNHLY, CDR2 FYNNEI. The CDR3 DNA is TGTGCCAGCAGTGAAGCAAGTGGGGATCAGCCCCAGCATTTT. Encoded protein: CASSEASGDQPQHF.

This clone was observed a few times. V gene TRBV4-1 combines with J gene TRBJ2-7, with 7 bases matching TRBD1. The length of the CDR3 is 13 residues. V lost 5 bases and J lost 5; bases outside the gene matches: 6. In germline, CDR1 is MGHRA, CDR2 YSYEKL. This CDR3 is CASSSRTGDEQYF. The CDR3 DNA is TGCGCCAGCAGCTCTCGAACAGGGGACGAGCAGTACTTC.

About this clone: The same CDR3 can be traced to other DNA sequences in this sample. The V gene is TRBV5-1, the J gene TRBJ2-3; the D gene is possibly TRBD2 (6 bases). Germline CDR1 and CDR2: SGHRS and YFSETQ. Trimming removed 0 bases from V and 1 base from J, with 9 bases in between. CDR3 length: 15 residues. The CDR3 DNA follows: TGCGCCAGCAGCTTGGTGGGAGGACGCACAGATACGCAGTATTTT. Its protein product is CASSLVGGRTDTQYF.

This clone came up a few times. V gene TRBV7-7 combines with J gene TRBJ2-2; D not certain. The germline gives CDR1 SSHAT, CDR2 FNYEAQ (reference sequence). The V and J ends lost 0 bases and 7 bases respectively, with 9 bases between them. CDR3 length: 14 residues. The CDR3 spells CASSLAVGIGELFF. In DNA form, the CDR3 reads TGTGCCAGCAGCTTAGCGGTGGGGATCGGGGAGCTGTTTTTT.

This chain uses TRBV5-1 with TRBJ1-6; 9 bases match TRBD1. Germline V gene sequence: CDR1 SGHRS, CDR2 YFSETQ. This CDR3 comprises 17 residues. Trimming took 4 bases from V and 5 from J; bases not matched to a gene: 10. CDR3 sequence (DNA): TGCGCCAGCAGCCCGGCAACTTGGACAGGGGATAATTCACCCCTCCACTTT. Translating it yields CASSPATWTGDNSPLHF.

The rearrangement links TRBV5-4 to TRBJ2-5; 9 positions match TRBD2. V lost 2 bases and J lost 1; bases outside the gene matches: 6. The germline CDR1 and CDR2 sequences are SGHNT and YYREEE (reference sequence). CDR3 length: 16 residues. CDR3 nucleotide sequence: TGTGCCAGCAGCTTCCCTTTAGCGGGAGTCCAAGAGACCCAGTACTTC. Translated, it gives CASSFPLAGVQETQYF.

The V call is TRBV6-6, the J call TRBJ2-6, with D possibly TRBD2 on 6 matching bases. Germline CDR1 and CDR2: MNHNY and SVGAGI (reference sequence). V dropped 10 bases and J dropped 3 bases, with 10 bases sitting between them. CDR3 length: 13 amino acids. In DNA form, the CDR3 reads TGTGCCACCGGGAGCTATGGGGCCAACGTCCTGACTTTC. This translates into CATGSYGANVLTF.

J is TRBJ2-7 and V is TRBV7-2; maybe TRBD1 (6 bases). Germline CDR1 reads SGHTA; CDR2 reads FQGNSA. V was pared by 3 bases and J by 1 base, with 13 bases between. The CDR3 has 15 residues. CDR3 DNA sequence: TGTGCCAGCAGCTTTACCGGGACAACTTCCTACGAGCAGTACTTC. This translates into CASSFTGTTSYEQYF. The full variable domain, in which reference TRBV7-2 and TRBJ2-7 provide the parts outside the CDR3, is GAGVSQSPSNKVTEKGKDVELRCDPISGHTALYWYRQSLGQGLEFLIYFQGNSAPDKSGLPSDRFSAERTGGSVSTLTIQRTQQEDSAVYLCASSFTGTTSYEQYFGPGTRLTVT.

The chain couples TRBV4-1 to TRBJ1-4, with D maybe TRBD1 (6 bases). CDR3 length: 16 amino acids. Germline-derived CDR1 and CDR2 are MGHRA and YSYEKL. V was pared by 0 bases and J by 2 bases, with 10 bases between. The CDR3 sequence is CASSQDRGGTNEKLFF. CDR3 in DNA: TGCGCCAGCAGCCAAGACAGGGGAGGGACTAATGAAAAACTGTTTTTT.

There are a few counts of this clone. The chain combines TRBV28 with TRBJ2-6; 8 bases match TRBD1. Germline-derived CDR1 and CDR2 are MDHEN and SYDVKM. The junction had 9 bases not matched to a gene; V was cut back by 6 bases and J by 2 bases. This CDR3 comprises 17 residues. This CDR3 is CASSLHQGATGANVLTF. The CDR3 DNA reads as TGTGCCAGCAGCCTCCATCAGGGGGCCACTGGGGCCAACGTCCTGACTTTC.

The V call is TRBV10-2, the J call TRBJ2-5; D gene unclear. The DNA end is a closer match to TRBJ2-7, so the J assignment may be wrong. The CDR3 consists of 12 residues. Germline assignment: CDR1 WSHSY and CDR2 SAAADI. The CDR3 sequence: CASSPRSYEQYF. The CDR3 nucleotides read TGCGCCAGCAGCCCTAGAAGTTACGAGCAGTACTTC.

V gene TRBV20-1 combines with J gene TRBJ1-2; no reliable D call. The CDR3 contains 11 residues. Per the germline V gene, CDR1 is DFQATT and CDR2 is SNEGSKA (reference sequence). With 4 bases removed from V and 2 bases from J, the gap between germline ends came to 5 bases. The CDR3 is CSAIWNYGYTF. CDR3 DNA: TGCAGTGCTATCTGGAACTATGGCTACACCTTC.

V is TRBV28 and J is TRBJ1-2; 8 positions match TRBD1. J lost 0 bases, V lost 6 bases, and 6 bases had no gene match. The CDR3 is 15 residues long. In germline, CDR1 is MDHEN, CDR2 SYDVKM. CDR3 protein: CASRRQGLANYGYTF. CDR3 sequence (DNA): TGTGCCAGCAGACGACAGGGGTTAGCTAACTATGGCTACACCTTC.

The chain joins TRBV7-8 to TRBJ1-4; no firm D call. Trimming removed 3 bases at V and 7 bases at J, with 18 bases between. Germline assignment: CDR1 SGHVS and CDR2 FQNEAQ. The CDR3 runs 16 residues. CDR3 loop: CASSFNSAGLGEKLFF. The CDR3 region has the DNA TGTGCCAGCAGCTTTAATTCGGCCGGACTGGGTGAAAAACTGTTTTTT.

The chain has TRBV11-2 and TRBJ2-3; 8 bases are a match to TRBD1. With V trimmed by 1 base and J by 7 bases, 16 bases remained unmatched. Germline CDR1 is SGHAT and CDR2 is FQNNGV. The CDR3 is 18 amino acids. Here the CDR3 DNA reads TGTGCCAGCAGCTTAGTACACCTGGGCAGGGGGCGGGGTAATACGCAGTATTTT. This gives the protein CASSLVHLGRGRGNTQYF.

The V and J genes are TRBV7-8 and TRBJ1-5, with a tentative D call TRBD1 (6 bases). V lost 5 bases and J lost 1, with 15 bases in between. The CDR3 covers 16 residues. Germline loops: CDR1 SGHVS, CDR2 FQNEAQ. The CDR3 DNA reads as TGTGCCAGCAGCCCCGGGGGGGCGCGGAGCAATCAGCCCCAGCATTTT. Amino acid sequence: CASSPGGARSNQPQHF.

The gene calls are TRBV6-5 and TRBJ2-7; 9 bases fit TRBD2. The CDR3 runs to 13 residues. V trimming: 6 bases; J trimming: 2 bases; junction bases outside the gene matches: 2. CDR1 and CDR2 from the germline V gene are MNHEY and SVGAGI. The CDR3 DNA follows: TGTGCCAGCAGGCGCGGGAGGGCCTACGAGCAGTACTTC. It specifies CASRRGRAYEQYF.

The chain combines TRBV11-1 with TRBJ2-1; TRBD2 matches at 11 bases. V was clipped by 7 bases and J by 7 bases; unmatched bases: 15. Germline V CDR1 and CDR2: SGHAT, FQDESV (reference sequence). The CDR3 runs 17 residues. CDR3 nucleotide sequence: TGTGCCAGCACCCCTCGCCTCACTAGCGGGAGACGAAATGAGCAGTTCTTC. Its protein is CASTPRLTSGRRNEQFF. Full variable domain (outside the CDR3, taken from reference TRBV11-1 and TRBJ2-1): EAEVAQSPRYKITEKSQAVAFWCDPISGHATLYWYRQILGQGPELLVQFQDESVVDDSQLPKDRFSAERLKGVDSTLKIQPAELGDSAMYLCASTPRLTSGRRNEQFFGPGTRLTVL.

The sample holds one count of this clone. The J gene is TRBJ2-7, the V gene TRBV9; no clear D. CDR1 is SGDLS and CDR2 is YYNGEE in the germline V gene. Between the trimmed V and J ends, which lost 5 bases and 1 base, there was a span of 13 bases. The CDR3 covers 14 residues. Here the CDR3 DNA reads TGTGCCAGCAGTGAACAACTGGGGTCCTACGAGCAGTACTTC. This codes for CASSEQLGSYEQYF.

A single count supports this clone. The sample carries other DNA sequences with the same CDR3. The rearrangement uses TRBV5-1 and TRBJ2-7; TRBD2 agrees at 9 bases. V shed 2 bases and J 0 bases; nucleotides not matched to a gene: 3. The CDR3 contains 15 residues. Per the germline V gene, CDR1 is SGHRS and CDR2 is YFSETQ. This CDR3 reads CASSLSSGGSYEQYF. The CDR3, as DNA: TGCGCCAGCAGCTTAAGTAGCGGGGGCTCCTACGAGCAGTACTTC. Looking up the rest from reference TRBV5-1 and TRBJ2-7 gives the full variable domain: KAGVTQTPRYLIKTRGQQVTLSCSPISGHRSVSWYQQTPGQGLQFLFEYFSETQRNKGNFPGRFSGRQFSNSRSEMNVSTLELGDSALYLCASSLSSGGSYEQYFGPGTRLTVT.

The rearrangement joins TRBV18 to TRBJ2-2, with 11 bases that match TRBD2. V shed 6 bases and J 2 bases; nucleotides not matched to a gene: 5. The germline gives CDR1 KGHSH, CDR2 LQKENI. This CDR3 has 16 residues. The CDR3 reads CASSARLAGNTGELFF. CDR3 coding DNA: TGTGCCAGCTCGGCGAGACTAGCGGGAAACACCGGGGAGCTGTTTTTT.

This clone was recorded a few times. The chain has TRBV7-3 and TRBJ2-2; 8 positions agree with TRBD1. Per the germline V gene, CDR1 is SGHTA and CDR2 is FQGTGA. The CDR3 contains 14 residues. Trimming at V came to 7 bases and at J to 2 bases, leaving 3 bases not matched to a gene. CDR3 loop: CASKDRGNTGELFF. The CDR3 DNA reads TGTGCCAGCAAAGACAGGGGAAACACCGGGGAGCTGTTTTTT.

The V gene is TRBV28, the J gene TRBJ1-2; a possible D gene is TRBD1 (6 bases). The CDR3 consists of 12 residues. Germline CDR1 is MDHEN and CDR2 is SYDVKM. V was pared by 10 bases and J by 4 bases, with 13 bases between. The CDR3 sequence is CATDRPLYGYTF. CDR3 bases: TGTGCCACAGACAGGCCGCTCTATGGCTACACCTTC.

The chain has TRBV5-6 and TRBJ2-5; D is possibly TRBD2 (5 bases). Germline CDR1 reads SGHDT; CDR2 reads YYEEEE. Trimming left V 4 bases short and J 3 bases short, with 13 bases between. The CDR3 length is 14 residues. The CDR3 protein is CASSEAGGEETQYF. The CDR3 nucleotides are TGTGCCAGCAGCGAGGCGGGCGGAGAAGAGACCCAGTACTTC.

The rearrangement uses TRBV9 and TRBJ2-3, with TRBD2 identical over 8 bases. With 4 bases clipped from V and 0 bases from J, the junction kept 1 base outside the gene matches. CDR3 length: 14 residues. Germline CDR1 SGDLS, CDR2 YYNGEE. In DNA form, the CDR3 reads TGTGCCAGCAGCACTAGCGGAAGCACAGATACGCAGTATTTT. It is translated as CASSTSGSTDTQYF.

This clone was detected a few times. The chain has TRBV28 and TRBJ1-2; D call uncertain. Germline V lookup: CDR1 MDHEN, CDR2 SYDVKM. The CDR3 has 16 amino acids. The V and J ends lost 6 bases and 7 bases respectively, with 24 bases between them. CDR3: CASSALGSNYGFGYTF. CDR3 coding DNA: TGTGCCAGCAGCGCCTTAGGATCTAACTATGGCTTTGGCTACACCTTC.

This clone was detected only once. The V call is TRBV2, the J call TRBJ2-7, with D tentatively TRBD1 or TRBD2 (5 bases each). CDR1 and CDR2 (germline): SNHLY, FYNNEI. V was pared by 7 bases and J by 2 bases, with 18 bases between. CDR3 length: 15 residues. CDR3 coding DNA: TGTGCCAGCACGAAGGGGCGGTTCGGGGCCTACGAGCAGTACTTC. Amino acids: CASTKGRFGAYEQYF.

The chain carries TRBV10-3 and TRBJ2-7; D could derive from TRBD1 or TRBD2 (5 bases each). This CDR3 contains 14 residues. Between the trimmed V and J ends, which lost 3 bases and 3 bases, there was a span of 12 bases. Germline assignment: CDR1 ENHRY and CDR2 SYGVKD. CDR3 residues: CAISDPGPVYEQYF. The CDR3 bases are TGTGCCATCAGTGACCCGGGACCGGTCTACGAGCAGTACTTC.